These 26 T cell receptor beta chains originate from one sample sequenced in a study of T-cell reconstitution after alpha-beta-depleted transplantation in children. Unique molecular identifiers tagged the TCRbeta library. TCRdb reprocessed the PCR reads with MiXCR, giving one entry per CDR3 protein. Among under 75,000 distinct CDR3 sequences listed, 11% were seen once. Sample: PBMCs, taken before TCRalphabeta/CD19-depleted stem cell transplant. These receptors all stem from a boy between 10 and 17 years old with acute myeloid leukemia, due to receive a stem cell transplant.

Ten or more counts support this clonotype. V usage is TRBV6-1 and J usage is TRBJ2-2; the match to TRBD1 covers 10 bases. V gave up 6 bases and J gave up 3 bases; unmatched junction bases: 7. The CDR3 has 16 residues. Germline V gene sequence: CDR1 MNHNS, CDR2 SASEGT. DNA of the CDR3: TGTGCCAGCAGCTCTGGACAGGGGGACGACACCGGGGAGCTGTTTTTT. It yields the protein CASSSGQGDDTGELFF.

In its sample, this clonotype was seen many times. This chain connects TRBV20-1 to TRBJ2-1, with a possible D match to TRBD2 (5 bases). CDR3 size: 14 residues. V was cut by 1 base and J by 2 bases, with 9 bases left in between. Germline CDR1 DFQATT, CDR2 SNEGSKA (reference sequence). The CDR3 DNA reads TGCAGTGCTAGAGTTCAGCGGACCTACAATGAGCAGTTCTTC. Residues: CSARVQRTYNEQFF.

Many counts were recorded for this clonotype. V and J are TRBV5-1 and TRBJ2-5, with a possible D match to TRBD1 (6 bases). The CDR3 extends over 15 amino acids. Per the germline V gene, CDR1 is SGHRS and CDR2 is YFSETQ. V lost 4 bases and J lost 3, with 16 bases in between. CDR3: CASSNPGQEKETQYF. CDR3 in DNA: TGCGCCAGCAGCAATCCGGGACAAGAAAAAGAGACCCAGTACTTC.

Ten or more counts support this clonotype. CDR3 nucleotides: TGTGCCAGCAGCGCCATCCGGGACTACAACGTAATCACAGATACGCAGTATTTT. Its protein is CASSAIRDYNVITDTQYF. The rearrangement joins TRBV9 to TRBJ2-3; 7 positions match TRBD2. The CDR3 is 18 residues long. Germline assignment: CDR1 SGDLS and CDR2 YYNGEE. V was clipped by 3 bases and J by 2 bases; unmatched bases: 15.

This clonotype was picked up many times. V and J are TRBV27 and TRBJ1-1; D call uncertain. The V gene's germline CDR1 is MNHEY and CDR2 SMNVEV (reference sequence). Trimming left V 0 bases short and J 1 base short, with 12 bases between. The CDR3 has 16 residues. The CDR3 DNA sequence: TGTGCCAGCAGTTTATCAGGGCAGACACCGAACACTGAAGCTTTCTTT. Translated, it gives CASSLSGQTPNTEAFF.

The chain links TRBV18 to TRBJ2-5; D may be TRBD1 or TRBD2 (6 bases each). Germline CDR1 KGHSH, CDR2 LQKENI. The CDR3 sequence is 13 residues long. With 6 bases removed from V and 3 bases from J, the gap between germline ends came to 11 bases. CDR3 coding DNA: TGTGCCAGCTCCGGGGGCATGGAAGAGACCCAGTACTTC. It specifies CASSGGMEETQYF.

This clonotype occurred many times. The rearrangement joins TRBV5-1 to TRBJ2-6; 8 bases are shared with TRBD1. The germline V gene has CDR1 SGHRS and CDR2 YFSETQ. The CDR3 is 17 residues long. The J segment lost 4 bases and the V segment lost 1 base, leaving 7 bases of the junction unmatched. The CDR3 spells CASSLSQGAYGANVLTF. CDR3 bases: TGCGCCAGCAGCTTGAGTCAGGGGGCGTACGGGGCCAACGTCCTGACTTTC.

This clonotype has ten or more counts. The chain is built from TRBV4-3 and TRBJ2-1; D is unresolved. The CDR3 is 14 residues long. Germline V gives CDR1 LGHNA, CDR2 YSLEER. Between the trimmed V and J ends, which lost 0 bases and 9 bases, there was a span of 12 bases. For the CDR3, the DNA is TGCGCCAGCAGCCAAGAAGGACGATTAGGTGAGCAGTTCTTC. Residues: CASSQEGRLGEQFF.

This clonotype has ten or more counts. The chain links TRBV12-3 or TRBV12-4 to TRBJ1-2, with TRBD1 identical over 9 bases. With 2 bases clipped from V and 7 bases from J, the junction kept 5 bases outside the gene matches. The CDR3 spans 14 residues. CDR3 coding DNA: TGTGCCAGCAGTTTAATACAGGGGGCGAGTGGCTACACCTTC. This sequence encodes CASSLIQGASGYTF.

This clonotype was observed many times. The chain recombines TRBV7-2 with TRBJ2-1; TRBD2 agrees at 8 bases. The CDR3 totals 16 residues. V lost 1 base, J lost 7 bases, and 9 bases stayed unmatched. Germline CDR1 SGHTA, CDR2 FQGNSA. The CDR3 DNA reads TGTGCCAGCAGCTTAGTCGGCAGCGGGAGCACTAATGAGCAGTTCTTC. Protein: CASSLVGSGSTNEQFF.

This clonotype was picked up a small number of times. This chain uses TRBV3-1 with TRBJ1-5; 11 bases agree with TRBD1. CDR1 is LGHDT, CDR2 YNNKEL, per germline (reference sequence). Trimming at V came to 10 bases and at J to 2 bases, leaving 16 bases not matched to a gene. The CDR3 covers 18 residues. The DNA for the CDR3 is TGTGCCATCAGTTCGGGACAGGGGGTAACCCTTGGCAATCAGCCCCAGCATTTT. As protein: CAISSGQGVTLGNQPQHF.

The chain carries TRBV5-1 and TRBJ2-3; D call uncertain. This CDR3 spans 15 amino acids. The germline V gene encodes CDR1 SGHRS and CDR2 YFSETQ. V dropped 5 bases and J dropped 0 bases, with 13 bases sitting between them. CDR3 protein: CASRPQTLSTDTQYF. The CDR3 DNA sequence: TGCGCCAGCAGACCCCAGACGCTAAGCACAGATACGCAGTATTTT.

This clonotype has a count of ten or more. The V and J genes are TRBV5-1 and TRBJ1-5; 7 nucleotides align to TRBD1. Germline values: CDR1 SGHRS, CDR2 YFSETQ. CDR3 length: 14 residues. Unmatched junction bases numbered 3, after V lost 3 bases and J lost 3 bases. CDR3 coding DNA: TGCGCCAGCAGCTCGGGACAGCTCAATCAGCCCCAGCATTTT. It encodes CASSSGQLNQPQHF.

This clonotype came up many times. The chain has TRBV29-1 and TRBJ2-5, with D unclear. Germline V lookup: CDR1 SQVTM, CDR2 ANQGSEA. Trimming took off 2 bases at V and 4 bases at J, with 11 bases between the two ends. This CDR3 region has 13 residues. The CDR3 DNA sequence: TGCAGCGTTGAACCATCGCCGGGAGAGACCCAGTACTTC. The encoded protein is CSVEPSPGETQYF.

This clonotype was seen many times. J is TRBJ1-1 and V is TRBV20-1, with D perhaps matching TRBD1 (5 bases). The germline CDR1 and CDR2 sequences are DFQATT and SNEGSKA (reference sequence). CDR3 size: 16 residues. V lost 0 bases, J lost 3 bases, and 17 bases lay in between. CDR3 sequence reads: CSARDEAGPGDTEAFF. Here the CDR3 DNA reads TGCAGTGCTAGAGATGAGGCAGGCCCGGGGGACACTGAAGCTTTCTTT.

This clonotype was counted once. V and J are TRBV20-1 and TRBJ2-5; TRBD1 might be the D (5 bases). Germline V gives CDR1 DFQATT, CDR2 SNEGSKA (reference sequence). This CDR3 spans 11 amino acids. Trimming cost V 6 bases and J 4 bases, with 9 bases left between them. The CDR3 loop is CSATAPETQYF. For the CDR3, the DNA is TGCAGTGCGACAGCTCCAGAGACCCAGTACTTC.

This clonotype occurred many times. The rearrangement joins TRBV6-2 or TRBV6-3 to TRBJ1-1; D remains ambiguous. V lost 2 bases, J lost 7 bases, and 8 bases lay in between. The CDR3 spans 12 residues. CDR1 and CDR2 (germline): MNHEY, SVGEGT. CDR3 nucleotides: TGTGCCAGCAGTTACCGAAGCGTTGAAGCTTTCTTT. Its protein is CASSYRSVEAFF.

The rearrangement joins TRBV29-1 to TRBJ1-2, with a possible D match to TRBD1 (6 bases). Trimming left V 6 bases short and J 4 bases short, with 15 bases between. This CDR3 is 13 amino acids long. CDR1 is SQVTM, CDR2 ANQGSEA, per germline. CDR3 loop: CSVLGGTFYGYTF. DNA for the CDR3: TGCAGCGTCCTCGGGGGGACATTCTATGGCTACACCTTC.

This clonotype was found many times. The chain joins TRBV12-3 or TRBV12-4 to TRBJ1-2; TRBD1 agrees at 7 bases. With V trimmed by 0 bases and J by 8 bases, 6 bases remained unmatched. The CDR3 length is 14 residues. The CDR3 loop is CASSLAEGAGGYTF. The CDR3 DNA reads TGTGCCAGCAGTTTAGCGGAGGGGGCGGGGGGCTACACCTTC.

In the case of this clonotype: A much larger clone lies one base from this, so it may be a read error. The gene calls are TRBV20-1 and TRBJ2-3; D possibly corresponds to TRBD2 (7 bases). With 7 bases removed from V and 5 bases from J, the gap between germline ends came to 31 bases. Germline CDR1 reads DFQATT; CDR2 reads SNEGSKA (reference sequence). This CDR3 has 18 residues. The DNA for the CDR3 is TGCAGTGGTGAGGGGGAGGGTGTCCCGGGCCCAGGGAGAGATACGCAGTATTTT. It codes for CSGEGEGVPGPGRDTQYF.

In its sample, this clonotype was seen many times. The chain couples TRBV4-1 to TRBJ2-2, with 15 bases identical to TRBD2. V lost 3 bases to trimming and J lost 5 bases; unmatched junction nucleotides: 7. Per the germline V gene, CDR1 is MGHRA and CDR2 is YSYEKL. The CDR3 has 18 amino acids. CDR3 in DNA: TGCGCCAGCAGCCAGACACGAGGGACTAGCGGGGGGACCGGGGAGCTGTTTTTT. Translation: CASSQTRGTSGGTGELFF.

This clonotype was found many times. The chain is built from TRBV11-2 and TRBJ2-5, with 10 bases lining up with TRBD2. With V trimmed by 1 base and J by 7 bases, 12 bases remained unmatched. The germline V gene encodes CDR1 SGHAT and CDR2 FQNNGV. The CDR3 is 17 residues long. The CDR3: CASSLVLASGSVGTQYF. CDR3 DNA sequence: TGTGCCAGCAGCTTAGTCTTGGCTAGCGGGAGCGTAGGGACCCAGTACTTC.

This clonotype was seen a handful of times. J is TRBJ1-4 and V is TRBV6-5, with 9 positions matching TRBD1. The CDR3 totals 15 residues. J gave up 8 bases and V 2 bases, and 6 bases lay outside the gene matches. Per the germline V gene, CDR1 is MNHEY and CDR2 is SVGAGI. The CDR3 nucleotides are TGTGCCAGCAGTTACCGGACAGGGGAAGAGGAAAAACTGTTTTTT. Residues: CASSYRTGEEEKLFF.

The sample holds a few counts of this clonotype. The chain recombines TRBV6-1 with TRBJ2-1, with TRBD2 identical over 8 bases. The germline V gene has CDR1 MNHNS and CDR2 SASEGT. V shed 8 bases, J shed 5 bases, and the junction held 8 bases outside the gene matches. This CDR3 region has 14 residues. The CDR3 sequence is CASCKAGGNNEQFF. DNA of the CDR3: TGTGCCAGCTGTAAGGCGGGGGGTAACAATGAGCAGTTCTTC.

The table lists this clonotype with many counts. V usage is TRBV20-1 and J usage is TRBJ1-3, with TRBD1 matching over 7 bases. The CDR3 is 16 amino acids. Germline assignment: CDR1 DFQATT and CDR2 SNEGSKA (reference sequence). With 5 bases clipped from V and 0 bases from J, the junction kept 10 bases outside the gene matches. The CDR3 DNA follows: TGCAGTGCTGGCCCCGGGACAGCGTCCTCTGGAAACACCATATATTTT. It translates to CSAGPGTASSGNTIYF.

This clonotype was picked up a small number of times. This chain joins TRBV5-2 and TRBJ2-5. TRBV5-2 corresponds to a pseudogene. The CDR3 has 12 residues. The CDR3 sequence is CASKRFQETQYF. The CDR3 nucleotides read TGTGCCAGCAAACGGTTTCAAGAGACCCAGTACTTC.